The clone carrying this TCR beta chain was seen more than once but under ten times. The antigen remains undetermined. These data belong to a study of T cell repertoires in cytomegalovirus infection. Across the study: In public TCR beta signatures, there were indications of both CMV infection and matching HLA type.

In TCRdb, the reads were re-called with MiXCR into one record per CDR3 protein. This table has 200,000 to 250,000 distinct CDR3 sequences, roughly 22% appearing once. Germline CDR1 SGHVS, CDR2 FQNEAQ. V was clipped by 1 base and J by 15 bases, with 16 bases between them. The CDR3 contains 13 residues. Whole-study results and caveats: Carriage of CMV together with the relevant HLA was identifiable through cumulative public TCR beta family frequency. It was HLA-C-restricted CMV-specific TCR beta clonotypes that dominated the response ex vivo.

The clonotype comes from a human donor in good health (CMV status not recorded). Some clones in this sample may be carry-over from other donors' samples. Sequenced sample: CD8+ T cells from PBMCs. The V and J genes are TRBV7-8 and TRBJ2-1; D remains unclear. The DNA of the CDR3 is TGTGCCAGCAGCTTAGGGGCTTTCGGTGACTCGTTCTTC. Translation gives CASSLGAFGDSFF. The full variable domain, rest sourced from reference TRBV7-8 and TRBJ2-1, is GAGVSQSPRYKVAKRGQDVALRCDPISGHVSLFWYQQALGQGPEFLTYFQNEAQLDKSGLPSDRFFAERPEGSVSTLKIQRTQQEDSAVYLCASSLGAFGDSFFGPGTRLTVL.